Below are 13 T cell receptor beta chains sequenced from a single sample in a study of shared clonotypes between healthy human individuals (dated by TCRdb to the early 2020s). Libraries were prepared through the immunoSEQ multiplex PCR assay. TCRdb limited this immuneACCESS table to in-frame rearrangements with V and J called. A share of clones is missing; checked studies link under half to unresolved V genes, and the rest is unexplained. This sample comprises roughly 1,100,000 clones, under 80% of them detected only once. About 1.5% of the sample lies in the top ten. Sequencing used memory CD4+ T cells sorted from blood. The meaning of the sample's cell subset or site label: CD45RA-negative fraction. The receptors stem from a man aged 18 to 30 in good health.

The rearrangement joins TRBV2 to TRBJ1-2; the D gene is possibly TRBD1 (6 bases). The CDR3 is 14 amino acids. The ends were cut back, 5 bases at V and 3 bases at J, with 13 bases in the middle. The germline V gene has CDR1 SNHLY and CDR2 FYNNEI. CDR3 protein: CASSSPGGDYGYTF. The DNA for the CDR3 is TGTGCCAGCAGTAGTCCGGGGGGCGACTATGGCTACACCTTC.

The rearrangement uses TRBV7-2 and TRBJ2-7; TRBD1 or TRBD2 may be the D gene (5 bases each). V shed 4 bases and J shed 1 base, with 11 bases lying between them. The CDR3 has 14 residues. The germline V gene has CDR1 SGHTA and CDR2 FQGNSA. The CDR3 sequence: CASSSGPGSYEQYF. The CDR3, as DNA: TGTGCCAGCAGCTCGGGACCGGGATCCTACGAGCAGTACTTC.

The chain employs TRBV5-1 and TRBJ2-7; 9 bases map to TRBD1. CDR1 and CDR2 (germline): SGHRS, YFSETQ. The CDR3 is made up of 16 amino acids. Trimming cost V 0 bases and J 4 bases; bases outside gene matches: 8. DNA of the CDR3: TGCGCCAGCAGCTTGGTGGGGACAGGGATTATTTACGAGCAGTACTTC. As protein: CASSLVGTGIIYEQYF.

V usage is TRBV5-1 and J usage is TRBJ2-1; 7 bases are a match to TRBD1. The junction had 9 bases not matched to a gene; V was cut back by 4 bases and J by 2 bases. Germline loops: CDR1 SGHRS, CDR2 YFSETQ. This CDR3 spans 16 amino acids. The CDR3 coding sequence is TGCGCCAGCAGCGACCCCAGACAGGGAACCTACAATGAGCAGTTCTTC. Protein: CASSDPRQGTYNEQFF.

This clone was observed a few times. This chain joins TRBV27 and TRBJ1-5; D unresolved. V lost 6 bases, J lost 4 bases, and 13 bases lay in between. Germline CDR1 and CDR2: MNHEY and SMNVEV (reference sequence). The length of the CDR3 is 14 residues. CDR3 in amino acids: CASRGLVGNQPQHF. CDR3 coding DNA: TGTGCCAGCAGGGGGTTGGTGGGAAATCAGCCCCAGCATTTT.

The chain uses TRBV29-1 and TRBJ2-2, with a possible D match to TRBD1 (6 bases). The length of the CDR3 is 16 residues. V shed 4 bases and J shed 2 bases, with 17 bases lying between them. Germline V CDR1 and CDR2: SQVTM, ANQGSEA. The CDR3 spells CSVADRPGTNTGELFF. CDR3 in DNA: TGCAGCGTTGCGGATCGTCCGGGGACAAACACCGGGGAGCTGTTTTTT.

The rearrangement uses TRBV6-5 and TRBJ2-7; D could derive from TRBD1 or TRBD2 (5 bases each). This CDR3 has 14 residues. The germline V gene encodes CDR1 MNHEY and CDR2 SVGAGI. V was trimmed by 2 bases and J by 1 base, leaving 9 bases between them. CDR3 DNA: TGTGCCAGCAGTTACGGGGGAGTTTCCTACGAGCAGTACTTC. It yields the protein CASSYGGVSYEQYF.

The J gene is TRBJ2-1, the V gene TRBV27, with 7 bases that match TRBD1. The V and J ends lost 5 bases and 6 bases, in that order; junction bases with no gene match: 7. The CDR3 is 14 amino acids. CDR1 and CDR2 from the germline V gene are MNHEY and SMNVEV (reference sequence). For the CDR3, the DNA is TGTGCCAGCAGTCCCTCGACAGGGCGCAATGAGCAGTTCTTC. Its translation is CASSPSTGRNEQFF.

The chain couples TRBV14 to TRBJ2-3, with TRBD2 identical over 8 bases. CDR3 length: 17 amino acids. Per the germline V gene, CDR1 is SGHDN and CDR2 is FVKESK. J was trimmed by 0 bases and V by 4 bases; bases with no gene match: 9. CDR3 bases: TGTGCCAGCAGCCCCCGAGTAGCGGGATACAGCACAGATACGCAGTATTTT. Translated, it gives CASSPRVAGYSTDTQYF.

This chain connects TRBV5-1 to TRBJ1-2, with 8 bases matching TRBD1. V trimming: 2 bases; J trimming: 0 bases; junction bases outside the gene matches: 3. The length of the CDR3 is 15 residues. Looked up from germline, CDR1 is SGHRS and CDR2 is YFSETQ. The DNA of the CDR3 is TGCGCCAGCAGCTTCGGACAGGGAGCTAACTATGGCTACACCTTC. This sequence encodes CASSFGQGANYGYTF. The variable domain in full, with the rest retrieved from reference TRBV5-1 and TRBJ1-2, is KAGVTQTPRYLIKTRGQQVTLSCSPISGHRSVSWYQQTPGQGLQFLFEYFSETQRNKGNFPGRFSGRQFSNSRSEMNVSTLELGDSALYLCASSFGQGANYGYTFGSGTRLTVV.

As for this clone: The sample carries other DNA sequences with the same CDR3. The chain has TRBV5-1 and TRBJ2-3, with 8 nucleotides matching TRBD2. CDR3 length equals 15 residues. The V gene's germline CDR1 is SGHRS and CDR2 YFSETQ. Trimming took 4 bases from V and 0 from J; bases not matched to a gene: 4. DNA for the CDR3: TGCGCCAGCAGCGGAACTAGCGGTAGCACAGATACGCAGTATTTT. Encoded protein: CASSGTSGSTDTQYF.

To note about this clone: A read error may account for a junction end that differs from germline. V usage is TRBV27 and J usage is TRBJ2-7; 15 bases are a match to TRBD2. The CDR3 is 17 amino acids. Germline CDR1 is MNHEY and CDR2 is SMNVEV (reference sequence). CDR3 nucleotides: TGTGTCAGCAGTTTAGGTGGGACTAGCGGGGGGCGCTTGGAGCAGTACTTC. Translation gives CVSSLGGTSGGRLEQYF.

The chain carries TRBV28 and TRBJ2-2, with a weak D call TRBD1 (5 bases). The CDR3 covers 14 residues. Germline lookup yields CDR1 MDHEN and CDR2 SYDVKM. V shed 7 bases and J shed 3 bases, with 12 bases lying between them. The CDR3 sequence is CASTSRADTGELFF. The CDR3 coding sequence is TGTGCCAGCACCAGCAGGGCTGACACCGGGGAGCTGTTTTTT.